A selection of T cell receptor beta chains follows, all from one sample in a study of blood T cell repertoires in COVID-19. This table comes from immunoSEQ multiplex PCR, and its TCRdb copy is limited to in-frame clones, with some not included. The sample has hundreds of thousands of clones; 90% are singletons. What was sequenced was PBMCs or T cells enriched from blood (not recorded which). The receptors were gathered from a woman aged 18-30 years with acute COVID-19. Both conserved end residues are part of each CDR3. The D gene is left open where the match is weak. A row's size may be missing; if present it is once, few, many or a size class.

D gene: TRBD1; clone size: -; V gene: TRBV27; J gene: TRBJ1-5; CDR3 DNA: TGTGCCAGCAAGGAGACAGGGGGCAATCAGCCCCAGCATTTT; CDR3 protein: CASKETGGNQPQHF
D gene: -; clone size: -; V gene: TRBV5-1; J gene: TRBJ1-4; CDR3 DNA: TGCGCCAGCAGCCCGACTAAGATTAATGAAAAACTGTTTTTT; CDR3 protein: CASSPTKINEKLFF
D gene: -; clone size: -; V gene: TRBV28; J gene: TRBJ1-1; CDR3 DNA: TGTGCCAGCAGTCCCCCGTCCAGAGGGAGGAACACTGAAGCTTTCTTT; CDR3 protein: CASSPPSRGRNTEAFF
D gene: TRBD1; clone size: -; V gene: TRBV27; J gene: TRBJ1-2; CDR3 DNA: TGTGCCAGCAGTGCAACGCCCGGACAGGGGGGCGGCTACACCTTC; CDR3 protein: CASSATPGQGGGYTF
D gene: -; clone size: -; V gene: TRBV28; J gene: TRBJ1-2; CDR3 DNA: TGTGCCAGCAGTCCACTGATGGTTGACTATGGCTACACCTTC; CDR3 protein: CASSPLMVDYGYTF
D gene: -; clone size: -; V gene: TRBV5-1; J gene: TRBJ1-1; CDR3 DNA: TGCGCCAGCAGCTGGGACTCAGGGATGGCTACCACTGAAGCTTTCTTT; CDR3 protein: CASSWDSGMATTEAFF
D gene: TRBD1; clone size: -; V gene: TRBV5-1; J gene: TRBJ1-4; CDR3 DNA: TGCGCCAGCAGCTTGGGTTCACAGGGGGAAAAACTGTTTTTT; CDR3 protein: CASSLGSQGEKLFF
D gene: TRBD2; clone size: -; V gene: TRBV2; J gene: TRBJ2-7; CDR3 DNA: TGTGCCAGCAGTGACCCCCGGGACTACTCCTACGAGCAGTACTTC; CDR3 protein: CASSDPRDYSYEQYF
D gene: -; clone size: -; V gene: TRBV2; J gene: TRBJ1-1; CDR3 DNA: TGTGCCAGCAGTTTTCAGGGGAATGAAGCTTTCTTT; CDR3 protein: CASSFQGNEAFF
D gene: -; clone size: -; V gene: TRBV5-1; J gene: TRBJ1-3; CDR3 DNA: TGCGCCAGCAGCTTTACAGGCCGCCCCCGCTCTGGAAACACCATATATTTT; CDR3 protein: CASSFTGRPRSGNTIYF
D gene: -; clone size: -; V gene: TRBV5-1; J gene: TRBJ2-7; CDR3 DNA: TGCGCCAGCAGCCTAGGACTGAACTCCTACGAGCAGTACTTC; CDR3 protein: CASSLGLNSYEQYF
D gene: TRBD2; clone size: -; V gene: TRBV19; J gene: TRBJ2-3; CDR3 DNA: TGTGCCAGTAGTGTGTCCGGGACTAGTCCGGGTACGCAGTATTTT; CDR3 protein: CASSVSGTSPGTQYF
D gene: TRBD2; clone size: few; V gene: TRBV7-2; J gene: TRBJ2-2; CDR3 DNA: TGTGCCAGCAGCTCTAGACTAGCGGGACGCACCGGGGAGCTGTTTTTT; CDR3 protein: CASSSRLAGRTGELFF
D gene: -; clone size: -; V gene: TRBV28; J gene: TRBJ1-2; CDR3 DNA: TGTGCCAGCAGTTTACAGGGGCTACACTATGGCTACACCTTC; CDR3 protein: CASSLQGLHYGYTF
D gene: TRBD1; clone size: -; V gene: TRBV25-1; J gene: TRBJ1-1; CDR3 DNA: TGTGCCAGCAGTAGGGACAGATCCACTGAAGCTTTCTTT; CDR3 protein: CASSRDRSTEAFF
D gene: -; clone size: -; V gene: TRBV7-9; J gene: TRBJ2-3; CDR3 DNA: TGTGCCAGCAGCGCGGGAACGGCGGCCCCAGATACGCAGTATTTT; CDR3 protein: CASSAGTAAPDTQYF
D gene: TRBD1; clone size: -; V gene: TRBV5-5; J gene: TRBJ1-6; CDR3 DNA: TGTGCCAGCAGCTGGACAGGGGGCGGAGATTCACCCCTCCACTTT; CDR3 protein: CASSWTGGGDSPLHF
D gene: -; clone size: few; V gene: TRBV19; J gene: TRBJ1-2; CDR3 DNA: TGTGCCAGTAATTTAGGACACCGGCGTGATGGCTACACCTTC; CDR3 protein: CASNLGHRRDGYTF
D gene: -; clone size: -; V gene: TRBV7-9; J gene: TRBJ2-7; CDR3 DNA: TGTGCCAGCAGCTTAGATCACTGGGAGACTCGGTCCTCCTACGAGCAGTACTTC; CDR3 protein: CASSLDHWETRSSYEQYF
D gene: TRBD2; clone size: -; V gene: TRBV7-9; J gene: TRBJ2-3; CDR3 DNA: TGTGCCAGCAGCTCGGGACTAGCGGGAGGTAACGGGCAGTATTTT; CDR3 protein: CASSSGLAGGNGQYF
D gene: TRBD1; clone size: few; V gene: TRBV5-5; J gene: TRBJ1-1; CDR3 DNA: TGTGCCAGCAGCTTCACGACAGGGGACACTGAAGCTTTCTTT; CDR3 protein: CASSFTTGDTEAFF
D gene: -; clone size: -; V gene: TRBV28; J gene: TRBJ1-5; CDR3 DNA: TGTGCCAGCAGTTTAGGGAGTGCCTCGAATCAGCCCCAGCATTTT; CDR3 protein: CASSLGSASNQPQHF
D gene: -; clone size: -; V gene: TRBV6-5; J gene: TRBJ1-4; CDR3 DNA: TGTGCCAGCAAGTGGGGGCAACGGGAAAAACTGTTTTTT; CDR3 protein: CASKWGQREKLFF
D gene: TRBD1; clone size: -; V gene: TRBV2; J gene: TRBJ1-2; CDR3 DNA: TGTGCCAGCAACCGACAGGGGTACGACTATGGCTACACCTTC; CDR3 protein: CASNRQGYDYGYTF
D gene: TRBD1; clone size: -; V gene: TRBV27; J gene: TRBJ2-4; CDR3 DNA: TGTGCCAGCAGTTTCTGGGACAGCCGTAAAAACATTCAGTACTTC; CDR3 protein: CASSFWDSRKNIQYF
D gene: -; clone size: -; V gene: TRBV5-5; J gene: TRBJ2-5; CDR3 DNA: TGTGCCAGCCTCACTGAGACCCAGTACTTC; CDR3 protein: CASLTETQYF
D gene: TRBD1; clone size: -; V gene: TRBV5-1; J gene: TRBJ1-2; CDR3 DNA: TGCGCCAGCAGCTTCCCGGGACAGGGGGCGAAAGGCTACACCTTC; CDR3 protein: CASSFPGQGAKGYTF
D gene: -; clone size: -; V gene: TRBV19; J gene: TRBJ2-1; CDR3 DNA: TGTGCCAGTAGTATAAGCCGGGAGAATGAGCAGTTCTTC; CDR3 protein: CASSISRENEQFF
D gene: TRBD2; clone size: -; V gene: TRBV27; J gene: TRBJ2-1; CDR3 DNA: TGTGCCAGCAATAGACTAGCGGGATCCTACAATGAGCAGTTCTTC; CDR3 protein: CASNRLAGSYNEQFF
D gene: TRBD1; clone size: -; V gene: TRBV28; J gene: TRBJ2-3; CDR3 DNA: TGTGCCAGCAGCATTTACGGGACAGGGATAGATACGCAGTATTTT; CDR3 protein: CASSIYGTGIDTQYF
D gene: -; clone size: -; V gene: TRBV28; J gene: TRBJ2-7; CDR3 DNA: TGTGCCAGCAGTTTCCAGCGGGAGCAGTACTTC; CDR3 protein: CASSFQREQYF
D gene: TRBD1; clone size: -; V gene: TRBV7-9; J gene: TRBJ1-1; CDR3 DNA: TGTGCCAGCAGCCTGTGGACAGGGCAAGCTTTCTTT; CDR3 protein: CASSLWTGQAFF